Listed below are T cell receptor beta chains from one sample, sequenced in a study of T-cell memory formation after mild COVID-19. TCRdb re-called the 5' RACE reads through MiXCR, storing one row per CDR3 protein. Among 250,000 to 400,000 distinct CDR3 sequences listed, approximately 14% were seen once. The sample comprised PBMCs or a T cell subset sorted from them (not recorded which). Every receptor here comes from a man younger than 35 who had mild COVID-19 (a few samples of this study predate the infection). Cell type and time point are not known. The CDR3 runs from the conserved cysteine through the conserved F or W. Fields, in order: clone size, V gene, D gene, J gene, CDR3 DNA, CDR3 protein. D genes are given only for firm matches. A row's size may be missing; if present it is once, few, many or a size class.

abundance: few
v_gene: TRBV7-9
d_gene: NA
j_gene: TRBJ2-1
CDR3nt: TGTGCCAGCAGCTCGAAGCCTGCAGCCGCACCGTTCTTC
CDR3aa: CASSSKPAAAPFF

abundance: NA
v_gene: TRBV15
d_gene: NA
j_gene: TRBJ1-6
CDR3nt: TGTGCCACCAGCAGGGTACAGGGCCCACCCCTCCACTTT
CDR3aa: CATSRVQGPPLHF

abundance: NA
v_gene: TRBV23-1
d_gene: NA
j_gene: TRBJ2-3
CDR3nt: TGCGCCAGCAAGCGACCCCGGGGACACAGAGCGTATTTT
CDR3aa: CASKRPRGHRAYF

abundance: NA
v_gene: TRBV5-4
d_gene: TRBD1
j_gene: TRBJ2-5
CDR3nt: TGTGCCAGCAGCAGGGACAGGGGCAGTTTCCAAGAGACCCAGTACTTC
CDR3aa: CASSRDRGSFQETQYF

abundance: many
v_gene: TRBV13
d_gene: TRBD1
j_gene: TRBJ2-7
CDR3nt: TGTGCCAGCAGCCAACCCCATCGCTCGGGACAGGCCTACGAGCAGTACTTC
CDR3aa: CASSQPHRSGQAYEQYF

abundance: NA
v_gene: TRBV28
d_gene: NA
j_gene: TRBJ2-5
CDR3nt: TGTGCCAGCAGTTCTCAGGGCCGGACCCAGTACTTC
CDR3aa: CASSSQGRTQYF

abundance: NA
v_gene: TRBV6-5
d_gene: NA
j_gene: TRBJ1-2
CDR3nt: TGTGCCAGCAAAAGGTTCTATGGCTACACCTTC
CDR3aa: CASKRFYGYTF

abundance: NA
v_gene: TRBV5-1
d_gene: NA
j_gene: TRBJ2-1
CDR3nt: TGCGCCAGCAGCTTTAGAGACTTCTCATCCTACAATGAGCAGTTCTTC
CDR3aa: CASSFRDFSSYNEQFF

abundance: few
v_gene: TRBV7-2
d_gene: NA
j_gene: TRBJ2-2
CDR3nt: TGTGCCAGCAGCCGCCATGGGCAGTTCACCGGGGAGCTGTTTTTT
CDR3aa: CASSRHGQFTGELFF

abundance: NA
v_gene: TRBV7-9
d_gene: TRBD1
j_gene: TRBJ2-4
CDR3nt: TGTGCCAGCAGCCTCCGCGGGACAGGGGGAAACATTCAGTACTTC
CDR3aa: CASSLRGTGGNIQYF

abundance: NA
v_gene: TRBV7-2
d_gene: TRBD2
j_gene: TRBJ2-1
CDR3nt: TGTGCCAGCAGCTTAGGGCTAGCGGGGGGCCCCAGGGATGAGCAGTTCTTC
CDR3aa: CASSLGLAGGPRDEQFF

abundance: few
v_gene: TRBV7-3
d_gene: NA
j_gene: TRBJ2-1
CDR3nt: TGTGCCAGCAGCTCCGGATCTCCGGGGAATGAGCAGTTCTTC
CDR3aa: CASSSGSPGNEQFF

abundance: NA
v_gene: TRBV6-2/TRBV6-3
d_gene: TRBD1
j_gene: TRBJ2-3
CDR3nt: TGTGCCAGCACCGACGACTTTAACAGGGGCACGCAGTATTTT
CDR3aa: CASTDDFNRGTQYF

abundance: NA
v_gene: TRBV5-1
d_gene: NA
j_gene: TRBJ1-4
CDR3nt: TGCGCCAGCAGCTTACAGACAGACCTTCATGCAACTAATGAAAAACTGTTTTTT
CDR3aa: CASSLQTDLHATNEKLFF

abundance: NA
v_gene: TRBV25-1
d_gene: NA
j_gene: TRBJ2-1
CDR3nt: TGTGCCAGCACCCGAGGTAGGGGGTACAATGAGCAGTTCTTC
CDR3aa: CASTRGRGYNEQFF

abundance: NA
v_gene: TRBV7-6
d_gene: TRBD2
j_gene: TRBJ2-3
CDR3nt: TGTGCCAGCAGCTTAGGGGCCCTAGCGGGGGATACAGATACGCAGTATTTT
CDR3aa: CASSLGALAGDTDTQYF

abundance: NA
v_gene: TRBV4-1
d_gene: TRBD1
j_gene: TRBJ1-3
CDR3nt: TGCGCCAGCAGCCGAACAGGGGTTGGAAACACCATATATTTT
CDR3aa: CASSRTGVGNTIYF

abundance: few
v_gene: TRBV11-2
d_gene: NA
j_gene: TRBJ2-1
CDR3nt: TGTGCCAGCAGCTTAAGGGCGGATAGCTCCTACAATGAGCAGTTCTTC
CDR3aa: CASSLRADSSYNEQFF

abundance: NA
v_gene: TRBV6-2/TRBV6-3
d_gene: NA
j_gene: TRBJ1-1
CDR3nt: TGTGCCAGCAGTCCCTCGACTCCCTCCGGAGCTTTCTTT
CDR3aa: CASSPSTPSGAFF

abundance: few
v_gene: TRBV29-1
d_gene: NA
j_gene: TRBJ1-2
CDR3nt: TGCAGCGTTGAAGAGTCGGTCGCGACAGTACTTAACTTC
CDR3aa: CSVEESVATVLNF

abundance: NA
v_gene: TRBV6-2/TRBV6-3
d_gene: TRBD2
j_gene: TRBJ2-1
CDR3nt: TGTGCCAGCAGTACCCTGAGCGGGGGAAACTACAATGAGCAGTTCTTC
CDR3aa: CASSTLSGGNYNEQFF

abundance: NA
v_gene: TRBV4-1
d_gene: TRBD2
j_gene: TRBJ2-1
CDR3nt: TGCGCCAGCAGCCAAGACGAAGCGGGGGACTCCTACAATGAGCAGTTCTTC
CDR3aa: CASSQDEAGDSYNEQFF

abundance: NA
v_gene: TRBV7-3
d_gene: NA
j_gene: TRBJ2-2
CDR3nt: TGTGCCAGCGGGCAGGGAAACACCGGGGAGCTGTTTTTT
CDR3aa: CASGQGNTGELFF

abundance: few
v_gene: TRBV19
d_gene: NA
j_gene: TRBJ1-3
CDR3nt: TGTGCCAGCGGCTGGGGAAACACCATATATTTT
CDR3aa: CASGWGNTIYF

abundance: few
v_gene: TRBV10-3
d_gene: NA
j_gene: TRBJ2-7
CDR3nt: TGTGCCATCAAGAACGGGGGATACTCCTACGAGCAGTACTTC
CDR3aa: CAIKNGGYSYEQYF

abundance: few
v_gene: TRBV10-3
d_gene: TRBD1
j_gene: TRBJ2-5
CDR3nt: TGTGCCAGCGGACAGGGCGAGGTCCAAGAGACCCAGTACTTC
CDR3aa: CASGQGEVQETQYF

abundance: NA
v_gene: TRBV12-3/TRBV12-4
d_gene: NA
j_gene: TRBJ1-1
CDR3nt: TGTGCCAGTTCCTCCGGTGAGGGGAGGGGGAACACTGAAGCTTTCTTT
CDR3aa: CASSSGEGRGNTEAFF

abundance: NA
v_gene: TRBV9
d_gene: TRBD1
j_gene: TRBJ2-1
CDR3nt: TGTGCCAGCAGCGTAGTGGCGGGACAGGGGTACAATGAGCAGTTCTTC
CDR3aa: CASSVVAGQGYNEQFF

abundance: NA
v_gene: TRBV27
d_gene: NA
j_gene: TRBJ2-7
CDR3nt: TGTGCCAGCAGTCACTTTGGAAGGGAGCAGTACTTC
CDR3aa: CASSHFGREQYF

abundance: few
v_gene: TRBV24-1
d_gene: NA
j_gene: TRBJ2-5
CDR3nt: TGTGCCACCAGTGGGGGGGACAGACAAGAGACCCAGTACTTC
CDR3aa: CATSGGDRQETQYF

abundance: few
v_gene: TRBV6-1
d_gene: TRBD2
j_gene: TRBJ2-1
CDR3nt: TGTGCCAGCAGGGGACTAGCGGGGGGAAATTTCCATGAGCAGTTCTTC
CDR3aa: CASRGLAGGNFHEQFF

abundance: few
v_gene: TRBV29-1
d_gene: TRBD1
j_gene: TRBJ2-1
CDR3nt: TGCAGCGCCGGGACAGGGTACAATGAGCAGTTCTTC
CDR3aa: CSAGTGYNEQFF

abundance: NA
v_gene: TRBV12-3/TRBV12-4
d_gene: TRBD1
j_gene: TRBJ2-7
CDR3nt: TGTGCCAGCAACTCGCAGGGGGTTGGCCACGAGCAGTACTTC
CDR3aa: CASNSQGVGHEQYF

abundance: few
v_gene: TRBV4-3
d_gene: TRBD1
j_gene: TRBJ1-1
CDR3nt: TGCGCCAGCAGCCAAGTAGGGGGTCCAGGGGGCACTGAAGCTTTCTTT
CDR3aa: CASSQVGGPGGTEAFF

abundance: many
v_gene: TRBV5-1
d_gene: NA
j_gene: TRBJ1-1
CDR3nt: TGCGCCAGCAGCTCAGGGAACACTGAAGCTTTCTTT
CDR3aa: CASSSGNTEAFF

abundance: NA
v_gene: TRBV29-1
d_gene: TRBD1
j_gene: TRBJ2-3
CDR3nt: TGCAGCGTCCGACAGGGGTCGGGAACAGATACGCAGTATTTT
CDR3aa: CSVRQGSGTDTQYF

abundance: NA
v_gene: TRBV12-3/TRBV12-4
d_gene: TRBD1
j_gene: TRBJ1-1
CDR3nt: TGTGCCAGCAGACGGGACAGGGTGTGGGGTGAAGCTTTCTTT
CDR3aa: CASRRDRVWGEAFF

abundance: few
v_gene: TRBV5-1
d_gene: TRBD2
j_gene: TRBJ2-3
CDR3nt: TGCGCCAGCAGCATCTTGACTAGCGGGGGGTTCACAGATACGCAGTATTTT
CDR3aa: CASSILTSGGFTDTQYF

abundance: few
v_gene: TRBV7-2
d_gene: NA
j_gene: TRBJ2-2
CDR3nt: TGTGCCAGCAGCATCTACCCGGCGGGGGCCACCGGGGAGCTGTTTTTT
CDR3aa: CASSIYPAGATGELFF

abundance: many
v_gene: TRBV10-3
d_gene: TRBD2
j_gene: TRBJ2-5
CDR3nt: TGTGCCACGCGGACTAGCGGGGGGCCTCAAGAGACCCAGTACTTC
CDR3aa: CATRTSGGPQETQYF

abundance: few
v_gene: TRBV7-3
d_gene: NA
j_gene: TRBJ2-1
CDR3nt: TGTGCCAGCAGCGACGGAGGGCTAGTGGCCAATGAGCAGTTCTTC
CDR3aa: CASSDGGLVANEQFF

abundance: many
v_gene: TRBV11-2
d_gene: TRBD1
j_gene: TRBJ2-2
CDR3nt: TGTGCCAGTCGGCCGGGACAGGGAACCGGGGAGCTGTTTTTT
CDR3aa: CASRPGQGTGELFF

abundance: NA
v_gene: TRBV4-1
d_gene: NA
j_gene: TRBJ2-7
CDR3nt: TGCGCCACGAAACAGTACGAGCAGTACTTC
CDR3aa: CATKQYEQYF

abundance: NA
v_gene: TRBV4-1
d_gene: NA
j_gene: TRBJ2-5
CDR3nt: TGCGCCAGCAGCCTCGCCCCCGGGTCTACCCAAGAGACCCAGTACTTC
CDR3aa: CASSLAPGSTQETQYF

abundance: few
v_gene: TRBV6-2/TRBV6-3
d_gene: NA
j_gene: TRBJ2-2
CDR3nt: TGTGCCAGCCACGGGACCGGCACCGGGGAGCTGTTTTTT
CDR3aa: CASHGTGTGELFF

abundance: few
v_gene: TRBV9
d_gene: NA
j_gene: TRBJ1-4
CDR3nt: TGTGCCAGCAGCCCCCGACAGACAACTAATGAAAAACTGTTTTTT
CDR3aa: CASSPRQTTNEKLFF

abundance: NA
v_gene: TRBV19
d_gene: TRBD1
j_gene: TRBJ1-5
CDR3nt: TGTGCCAGTAGTACCCGACAGGGGAATCAGCCCCAGCATTTT
CDR3aa: CASSTRQGNQPQHF

abundance: NA
v_gene: TRBV7-2
d_gene: TRBD2
j_gene: TRBJ2-3
CDR3nt: TGTGCCAGCAGTTCCCCACTAGCGGGCATGGACACAGATACGCAGTATTTT
CDR3aa: CASSSPLAGMDTDTQYF

abundance: few
v_gene: TRBV10-3
d_gene: TRBD2
j_gene: TRBJ2-5
CDR3nt: TGTGCCATCAGTGACCGGGGGGGGCAAGAGACCCAGTACTTC
CDR3aa: CAISDRGGQETQYF

abundance: few
v_gene: TRBV11-2
d_gene: TRBD1
j_gene: TRBJ2-1
CDR3nt: TGTGCCAGCAGCGCGGGACAGGGCTATGAGCAGTTCTTC
CDR3aa: CASSAGQGYEQFF

abundance: NA
v_gene: TRBV6-2/TRBV6-3
d_gene: NA
j_gene: TRBJ1-3
CDR3nt: TGTGCCAGCAGTTACTACACCTCTGGAAACACCATATATTTT
CDR3aa: CASSYYTSGNTIYF

abundance: NA
v_gene: TRBV20-1
d_gene: TRBD1
j_gene: TRBJ1-5
CDR3nt: TGCAGTGCCGGACAGGGGGCCAGCAATCAGCCCCAGCATTTT
CDR3aa: CSAGQGASNQPQHF